The 20 T cell receptor beta chains below were found in one sample sequenced in a study of blood T cell repertoires in COVID-19. Clones were sequenced by immunoSEQ multiplex PCR, and TCRdb holds only the in-frame ones, with some missing. The sample has some 520,000 clones; roughly nine tenths are singletons. The specimen was peripheral blood. All receptors come from a man aged 18 to 29 with COVID-19, enrolled during active disease.

A note on this clone: Other DNA sequences in the same sample also yield this CDR3. The chain joins TRBV28 to TRBJ1-5; D is perhaps TRBD1 (5 bases). Germline V gene sequence: CDR1 MDHEN, CDR2 SYDVKM. Trimming took off 6 bases at V and 2 bases at J, with 14 bases between the two ends. The CDR3 extends over 15 amino acids. CDR3 nucleotides: TGTGCCAGCAGCCTCACAGGCGCTCGCAATCAGCCCCAGCATTTT. It translates to CASSLTGARNQPQHF.

This clone has just one count. This sequence joins TRBV5-5 and TRBJ2-7, with D unclear. Germline V gene data show CDR1 as SGHKS and CDR2 as YYEKEE (reference sequence). V was shortened by 4 bases and J by 5 bases, with 22 bases between the two germline ends. The CDR3 runs to 16 residues. The CDR3 here is CASSPGLSRTVNEQYF. The CDR3 region has the DNA TGTGCCAGCAGCCCTGGGCTTTCACGTACAGTTAACGAGCAGTACTTC. The variable domain in full, with the rest retrieved from reference TRBV5-5 and TRBJ2-7, is DAGVTQSPTHLIKTRGQQVTLRCSPISGHKSVSWYQQVLGQGPQFIFQYYEKEERGRGNFPDRFSARQFPNYSSELNVNALLLGDSALYLCASSPGLSRTVNEQYFGPGTRLTVT.

The chain employs TRBV10-3 and TRBJ2-3; TRBD2 is a possible D gene (6 bases). Trimming removed 6 bases at V and 2 bases at J, with 18 bases between. CDR1 is ENHRY, CDR2 SYGVKD, per germline. This CDR3 contains 16 residues. The CDR3, as DNA: TGTGCCATCAGCCCGTGGAGGGAGCGGCACACAGATACGCAGTATTTT. Translating it yields CAISPWRERHTDTQYF.

This clone was found a few times. The chain couples TRBV27 to TRBJ2-3; tentative D call: TRBD2 (5 bases). The germline V and J ends were trimmed by 0 bases and 5 bases, with 15 bases remaining between them. Germline V gives CDR1 MNHEY, CDR2 SMNVEV (reference sequence). This CDR3 has 16 residues. Written as DNA, the CDR3 is TGTGCCAGCAGTTTATCGACCCTCCGGGGTGGAGATACGCAGTATTTT. This gives the protein CASSLSTLRGGDTQYF.

This chain uses TRBV5-6 with TRBJ2-1; TRBD2 agrees at 7 bases. V lost 2 bases to trimming and J lost 8 bases; unmatched junction nucleotides: 1. The CDR3 sequence is 12 residues long. Germline V gene data show CDR1 as SGHDT and CDR2 as YYEEEE. The DNA of the CDR3 is TGTGCCAGCAGCTTTACTAGCGATGAGCAGTTCTTC. Its protein product is CASSFTSDEQFF.

J is TRBJ2-7 and V is TRBV6-5; 9 nucleotides align to TRBD1. This CDR3 comprises 13 residues. Trimming at V came to 2 bases and at J to 6 bases, leaving 2 bases not matched to a gene. Looked up from germline, CDR1 is MNHEY and CDR2 is SVGAGI. The CDR3 DNA reads as TGTGCCAGCAGTTACCCGGACAGGGGCGAGCAGTACTTC. It translates to CASSYPDRGEQYF.

The chain couples TRBV7-8 to TRBJ2-7, with TRBD1 matching 8 bases. J was trimmed by 0 bases and V by 1 base; bases with no gene match: 5. The CDR3 runs to 16 residues. Germline-derived CDR1 and CDR2 are SGHVS and FQNEAQ. CDR3 protein: CASSLEGDRSSYEQYF. The CDR3 DNA reads TGTGCCAGCAGCTTAGAGGGGGACAGGAGCTCCTACGAGCAGTACTTC. The full variable domain, its missing parts supplied by reference TRBV7-8 and TRBJ2-7, is GAGVSQSPRYKVAKRGQDVALRCDPISGHVSLFWYQQALGQGPEFLTYFQNEAQLDKSGLPSDRFFAERPEGSVSTLKIQRTQQEDSAVYLCASSLEGDRSSYEQYFGPGTRLTVT.

V is TRBV5-1 and J is TRBJ2-5; possibly TRBD1 for D (6 bases). This CDR3 comprises 13 residues. V was trimmed by 2 bases and J by 2 bases, leaving 7 bases between them. Germline CDR1 reads SGHRS; CDR2 reads YFSETQ. In nucleotides, the CDR3 is TGCGCCAGCAGCTTAAGGGGGCAAGAGACCCAGTACTTC. Translating gives CASSLRGQETQYF.

DNA for the CDR3: TGTGCCAGCAGTGGACTAGCGGGAGTAGACAATGAGCAGTTCTTC. This translates into CASSGLAGVDNEQFF. The rearrangement links TRBV6-4 to TRBJ2-1; the match to TRBD2 covers 12 bases. J gave up 5 bases and V 4 bases, and 3 bases lay outside the gene matches. Germline V gene sequence: CDR1 MRHNA, CDR2 SNTAGT. The length of the CDR3 is 15 residues.

The V gene is TRBV7-6, the J gene TRBJ1-3, with D possibly TRBD1 on 5 matching bases. CDR1 SGHVS and CDR2 FNYEAQ come from the germline V gene. Trimming removed 5 bases from V and 0 bases from J, with 20 bases in between. The CDR3 totals 18 residues. In nucleotides, the CDR3 is TGTGCCAGCAGCCCCGGGACTCATAAGGCGTTCTCTGGAAACACCATATATTTT. It yields the protein CASSPGTHKAFSGNTIYF.

Only one count was recorded for this clone. V usage is TRBV7-6 and J usage is TRBJ2-3; 8 bases agree with TRBD2. Germline V gives CDR1 SGHVS, CDR2 FNYEAQ. V trimming: 5 bases; J trimming: 4 bases; junction bases outside the gene matches: 14. The CDR3 is 17 amino acids. CDR3 in amino acids: CASSPIREGRSADTQYF. The CDR3 nucleotides are TGTGCCAGCAGCCCAATCCGGGAGGGCCGTAGCGCAGATACGCAGTATTTT.

The CDR3 region is CASSEDWAGPYNEQFF. The CDR3, as DNA: TGCGCCAGCAGTGAAGATTGGGCGGGACCTTACAATGAGCAGTTCTTC. The V and J genes are TRBV10-1 and TRBJ2-1, with D maybe TRBD2 (6 bases). CDR3 length: 16 amino acids. The V gene's germline CDR1 is WNHNN and CDR2 SYGVQD (reference sequence). The germline V and J ends were trimmed by 3 bases and 4 bases, with 16 bases remaining between them.

The chain combines TRBV30 with TRBJ1-1; D is uncertain. The CDR3 has 15 amino acids. CDR1 is GTSNPN and CDR2 is SVGIG in the germline V gene (reference sequence). Trimming removed 0 bases at V and 3 bases at J, with 14 bases between. The CDR3 DNA follows: TGTGCCTGGAGTGTCGGGATAGGTCGACACACTGAAGCTTTCTTT. Amino acid sequence: CAWSVGIGRHTEAFF.

V gene TRBV7-8 combines with J gene TRBJ1-4, with D possibly TRBD1 on 6 matching bases. Looked up from germline, CDR1 is SGHVS and CDR2 is FQNEAQ. V was trimmed by 2 bases and J by 1 base, leaving 14 bases between them. The CDR3 extends over 17 amino acids. As DNA, the CDR3 is TGTGCCAGCAGCTTAAGGCCTCTACAGGGAACTAATGAAAAACTGTTTTTT. This codes for CASSLRPLQGTNEKLFF.

The V gene is TRBV5-1, the J gene TRBJ2-5; 8 nucleotides align to TRBD1. Losses at the gene ends were 2 bases for V and 5 bases for J; bases not matched to a gene: 14. The CDR3 totals 17 residues. Germline V gene lookup returns CDR1 SGHRS and CDR2 YFSETQ. CDR3 sequence reads: CASSLAGMTGVDETQYF. DNA for the CDR3: TGCGCCAGCAGCTTAGCAGGGATGACAGGGGTTGATGAGACCCAGTACTTC.

The chain recombines TRBV4-2 with TRBJ1-3; 8 positions match TRBD1. Germline loops: CDR1 LGHNA, CDR2 YNFKEQ. Germline trimming cut 5 bases from V and 1 base from J; bases unmatched to any gene: 4. The CDR3 is 15 residues long. CDR3 DNA sequence: TGTGCCAGCAGCTACAGGACAGGGTCTGGAAACACCATATATTTT. Residues: CASSYRTGSGNTIYF.

For this clone: Other DNA sequences within the sample encode an identical CDR3. This sequence joins TRBV3-1 (or the pseudogene TRBV3-2) and TRBJ2-5; D is ambiguous. Germline assignment: CDR1 LGHDT and CDR2 YNNKEL (reference sequence). The CDR3 runs to 13 residues. V was pared by 3 bases and J by 2 bases, with 7 bases between. CDR3 residues: CASSQGRQETQYF. The CDR3 bases are TGTGCCAGCAGCCAGGGCAGGCAAGAGACCCAGTACTTC.

The genes are TRBV11-1 and TRBJ2-1; 10 bases match TRBD1. This CDR3 spans 14 amino acids. Unmatched junction bases numbered 4, after V lost 5 bases and J lost 6 bases. Germline V gene sequence: CDR1 SGHAT, CDR2 FQDESV (reference sequence). CDR3 protein: CASSRRDRGNEQFF. The CDR3 DNA reads TGTGCCAGCAGCCGAAGGGACAGGGGCAATGAGCAGTTCTTC.

The chain employs TRBV5-4 and TRBJ2-5; 8 nucleotides line up with TRBD2. After removal of 4 bases from V and 0 bases from J, the junction contained 8 bases not matched to a gene. The V gene's germline CDR1 is SGHNT and CDR2 YYREEE (reference sequence). This CDR3 is built from 16 residues. The CDR3 sequence is CASSPPGGGYQETQYF. The CDR3 DNA is TGTGCCAGCAGCCCCCCCGGCGGGGGGTACCAAGAGACCCAGTACTTC.

This chain uses TRBV7-2 with TRBJ1-6; D remains ambiguous. The CDR3 is 15 residues long. Germline V gene sequence: CDR1 SGHTA, CDR2 FQGNSA. Trimming removed 5 bases from V and 7 bases from J, with 15 bases in between. The CDR3 loop is CASSARNYRNSPLHF. In nucleotides, the CDR3 is TGTGCCAGCAGCGCCCGAAATTATCGGAATTCACCCCTCCACTTT.